This T cell receptor beta chain comes out of a study of blood T cells in healthy people across ages. The authors ran a second PCR of about 7 to 11 cycles using a sample-barcoded 5' primer and a J-beta primer mix. Each cDNA molecule received a tag from a template-switch adaptor that had 12 random nucleotides. TCRdb re-derived calls from the 5' RACE reads in MiXCR, one entry per CDR3 protein. The sample has about a million distinct CDR3 sequences, about 53% seen once; the top ten hold about 22%. The CDR3 has 16 residues. Germline CDR1 is SGDLS and CDR2 is YYNGEE. At least 6.5 million PBMCs were isolated per sample. The study's findings and limits: Roughly linearly, TCR beta diversity per million T cells fell as age increased. Versus aged donors, long-lived donors had higher diversity and more naive CD4+ cells.

Worth noting for this clonotype: The antigen remains unidentified. A read error may be the cause here, since a much bigger clone is one base away.

What was sequenced was blood. The source is a woman aged 55-69 years in good health. The rearrangement links TRBV9 to TRBJ2-7; TRBD1 matches 9 bases. The CDR3 region is CASSAAGQGLSYKQYF. Written as DNA, the CDR3 is TGTGCCAGCAGCGCAGCGGGACAGGGTCTCTCCTACAAGCAGTACTTC.